This passage covers 17 T cell receptor beta chains from one sample sequenced in a study of identical twins. TCRdb passed the 5' RACE reads through MiXCR, listing each CDR3 protein once. The sample has 200,000 to 250,000 distinct CDR3 sequences, approximately 7.8% seen once. These data also featured in a second study, about yellow fever vaccine responses in identical twins.

The sample taken for sequencing was CD8+ T cells sorted from blood. These receptors all come from a woman under 30 in good health.

This clonotype occurred a few times. This chain uses TRBV6-5 with TRBJ2-1; D may match TRBD1 or TRBD2 (5 bases each). Trimming stripped 4 bases from V and 4 bases from J, with 8 bases between. There are 13 residues in the CDR3. The V gene's germline CDR1 is MNHEY and CDR2 SVGAGI. CDR3 region: CASSWDEYNEQFF. The DNA for the CDR3 is TGTGCCAGCAGTTGGGACGAGTACAATGAGCAGTTCTTC.

The table lists this clonotype with many counts. This chain links TRBV7-2 with TRBJ1-4, with D unresolved. The CDR3 runs 17 residues. Trimming took 5 bases from V and 5 from J, leaving 21 bases between them. The V gene's germline CDR1 is SGHTA and CDR2 FQGNSA. This CDR3 reads CASSDPGFGLLNEKLFF. The CDR3 region has the DNA TGTGCCAGCAGCGACCCGGGGTTCGGACTGCTAAATGAAAAACTGTTTTTT.

The chain is built from TRBV2 and TRBJ2-1; 10 nucleotides match TRBD2. Germline lookup yields CDR1 SNHLY and CDR2 FYNNEI. The CDR3 length is 18 residues. With 7 bases clipped from V and 3 bases from J, the junction kept 15 bases outside the gene matches. The CDR3 sequence: CASTSRRLAGTVYNEQFF. CDR3 nucleotide sequence: TGTGCCAGCACCAGCAGGAGACTAGCGGGTACGGTCTACAATGAGCAGTTCTTC. The variable domain in full, with the rest retrieved from reference TRBV2 and TRBJ2-1, is EPEVTQTPSHQVTQMGQEVILRCVPISNHLYFYWYRQILGQKVEFLVSFYNNEISEKSEIFDDQFSVERPDGSNFTLKIRSTKLEDSAMYFCASTSRRLAGTVYNEQFFGPGTRLTVL.

The chain employs TRBV5-1 and TRBJ2-1; 11 bases map to TRBD2. CDR1 and CDR2 from the germline V gene are SGHRS and YFSETQ. CDR3 length: 22 residues. V gave up 6 bases and J gave up 0 bases; unmatched junction bases: 23. CDR3 DNA sequence: TGCGCCAGCACCTTAGCGGGAGGGGTCAACCGGAAGTATAAAGACTCCTACAATGAGCAGTTCTTC. Protein sequence: CASTLAGGVNRKYKDSYNEQFF.

This clonotype was observed a few times. The rearrangement uses TRBV7-2 and TRBJ2-7, with TRBD1 as a possible D gene (7 bases). CDR3 length: 21 residues. Germline CDR1 reads SGHTA; CDR2 reads FQGNSA. The ends were cut back, 3 bases at V and 4 bases at J, with 34 bases in the middle. The CDR3 DNA reads TGTGCCAGCAGCTTGGGGAGGACAGGTGTCGATTTAGGGGTGGAACTGTACGAGCAGTACGTC. Protein sequence: CASSLGRTGVDLGVELYEQYV.

The rearrangement links TRBV2 to TRBJ2-3, with TRBD2 matching 12 bases. This CDR3 is built from 16 residues. CDR1 is SNHLY, CDR2 FYNNEI, per germline. With V trimmed by 10 bases and J by 0 bases, 8 bases remained unmatched. The CDR3: CATYTGTSGSTDTQYF. The CDR3 DNA reads TGTGCCACCTACACCGGGACTAGCGGGAGCACAGATACGCAGTATTTT.

This clonotype showed up just a few times. A read error may account for a junction end that differs from germline. The chain recombines TRBV20-1 with TRBJ2-2, with TRBD2 identical over 7 bases. The CDR3 runs to 17 residues. The germline V gene has CDR1 DFQATT and CDR2 SNEGSKA (reference sequence). CDR3 in amino acids: CCAFPTSPGVNTGELFF. The CDR3 coding sequence is TGCTGTGCTTTCCCGACTAGCCCGGGGGTGAACACCGGGGAGCTGTTTTTT.

The rearrangement uses TRBV27 and TRBJ2-7, with 9 bases fitting TRBD1. The germline CDR1 and CDR2 sequences are MNHEY and SMNVEV (reference sequence). J was trimmed by 4 bases and V by 6 bases; bases with no gene match: 7. This CDR3 comprises 14 residues. The CDR3 reads CASSTGTGQYEQYF. Here the CDR3 DNA reads TGTGCCAGCAGCACCGGGACAGGGCAGTACGAGCAGTACTTC.

This clonotype came up many times. V gene TRBV6-4 combines with J gene TRBJ2-6, with TRBD1 matching 10 bases. The CDR3 is 18 residues long. Trimming took 2 bases from V and 1 from J; bases not matched to a gene: 5. Germline CDR1 reads MRHNA; CDR2 reads SNTAGT. CDR3 nucleotides: TGTGCCAGCAGTGACGAGCGGACAGGGGGTTCTGGGGCCAACGTCCTGACTTTC. Translation gives CASSDERTGGSGANVLTF.

The chain carries TRBV6-5 and TRBJ2-7; D not resolved. The germline V gene has CDR1 MNHEY and CDR2 SVGAGI. V was shortened by 0 bases and J by 3 bases, with 15 bases between the two germline ends. CDR3 size: 16 residues. The CDR3 protein is CASSYSPGSTYYEQYF. The CDR3 bases are TGTGCCAGCAGTTACTCCCCCGGAAGTACCTACTACGAGCAGTACTTC.

There are a few counts of this clonotype. The chain carries TRBV29-1 and TRBJ2-7; 13 positions match TRBD2. The CDR3 is 13 amino acids. With V trimmed by 5 bases and J by 4 bases, 2 bases remained unmatched. Germline CDR1 is SQVTM and CDR2 is ANQGSEA. CDR3 DNA: TGCAGCGTTCGGACTAGCGGGAGTTACGAGCAGTACTTC. Its protein product is CSVRTSGSYEQYF.

The rearrangement joins TRBV6-5 to TRBJ1-2, with D tentatively TRBD1 (6 bases). The CDR3 has 13 amino acids. In germline, CDR1 is MNHEY, CDR2 SVGAGI. The V and J ends lost 6 bases and 7 bases respectively, with 15 bases between them. CDR3 bases: TGTGCCAGCAGCTATAATGGGGGCGGTGGCTACACCTTC. It specifies CASSYNGGGGYTF.

At least ten counts were recorded for this clonotype. The chain links TRBV7-9 to TRBJ1-2; D not resolved. There are 12 residues in the CDR3. V was clipped by 1 base and J by 6 bases, with 6 bases between them. Per germline, CDR1 SEHNR and CDR2 FQNEAQ (reference sequence). CDR3 residues: CASSLGTDGYTF. DNA of the CDR3: TGTGCCAGCAGCTTAGGGACTGATGGCTACACCTTC.

This clonotype was counted many times. The V and J genes are TRBV5-1 and TRBJ2-3; 10 nucleotides align to TRBD2. The CDR3 runs to 15 residues. The junction had 6 bases not matched to a gene; V was cut back by 5 bases and J by 3 bases. Germline lookup yields CDR1 SGHRS and CDR2 YFSETQ. The CDR3 sequence: CASRHLAGVTDTQYF. For the CDR3, the DNA is TGCGCCAGCAGACATCTAGCGGGAGTTACAGATACGCAGTATTTT.

This clonotype was counted between two and nine times. The genes are TRBV29-1 and TRBJ1-2, with 7 nucleotides matching TRBD1. The CDR3 has 13 residues. Germline V gene data show CDR1 as SQVTM and CDR2 as ANQGSEA. Trimming removed 5 bases from V and 2 bases from J; junction bases left unmatched: 5. The DNA for the CDR3 is TGCAGCGTTTATCAGGGGGTAAACTATGGCTACACCTTC. This gives the protein CSVYQGVNYGYTF.

This chain uses TRBV12-5 with TRBJ1-5, with 11 bases identical to TRBD1. With V trimmed by 6 bases and J by 2 bases, 3 bases remained unmatched. This CDR3 spans 15 amino acids. Germline CDR1 is LGHNT and CDR2 is FRNRAP. The CDR3 sequence is CASGSDRGRNQPQHF. As DNA, the CDR3 is TGTGCTAGTGGCTCGGACAGGGGGCGCAATCAGCCCCAGCATTTT.

The rearrangement links TRBV27 to TRBJ2-1; D uncertain. The CDR3 length is 16 residues. CDR1 and CDR2 (germline): MNHEY, SMNVEV (reference sequence). V lost 0 bases and J lost 1, with 10 bases in between. Written as DNA, the CDR3 is TGTGCCAGCAGTTTATCGACTGGACGATCCTACAATGAGCAGTTCTTC. Translation gives CASSLSTGRSYNEQFF.